This T cell receptor beta chain was documented in a study of T cell repertoires in cytomegalovirus infection. Study-level information: It was the public TCR beta signatures that indicated both CMV infection and matching HLA type. Study-wide points: There were HLA-C-restricted CMV-specific TCR beta clonotypes dominating the ex vivo response.

Germline V gene sequence: CDR1 SGHVS, CDR2 FQNEAQ. CDR3 length equals 14 residues. The ends lost 4 bases at V and 5 bases at J; junction bases unmatched: 5. TCRdb reprocessed the reads via MiXCR and lists one record per CDR3 protein. The table records roughly 990,000 distinct CDR3 sequences, approximately 33% of them present only once. Ten or more counts support this clonotype. Its target is not known. The chain links TRBV7-8 to TRBJ2-5; 9 bases align to TRBD2. This material consisted of cultured CD8+ T cells from PBMCs, taken from culture after CMV antigen stimulation. This clonotype was sampled from a human donor in good health (CMV status not recorded). Some clones in this sample may be carry-over from other donors' samples. Here the CDR3 reads CASSWPSGEETQYF. The CDR3 bases are TGTGCCAGCAGCTGGCCTAGCGGGGAGGAGACCCAGTACTTC.